These 21 T cell receptor beta chains were all obtained from the same sample, sequenced in a study of blood T cell repertoires in COVID-19. The data were produced by immunoSEQ multiplex PCR, yet TCRdb's version contains in-frame clones alone and is incomplete. Among 110,000 to 150,000 clones listed, around four fifths were seen once. The specimen was PBMCs or T cells enriched from blood (not recorded which). The receptors here all came from a woman aged 40 to 55 who had recovered from COVID-19.

This chain joins TRBV3-1 (or the pseudogene TRBV3-2) and TRBJ1-1; D may be TRBD1 (5 bases). V shed 4 bases and J shed 3 bases, with 21 bases lying between them. CDR3 length: 17 residues. CDR1 and CDR2 from the germline V gene are LGHDT and YNNKEL (reference sequence). CDR3 nucleotides: TGTGCCAGCAGCCCCCGGACACCCATGGGCTTTTACACTGAAGCTTTCTTT. This sequence encodes CASSPRTPMGFYTEAFF.

Turning to this clone: Distinct nucleotide sequences in the sample also encode this CDR3. V is TRBV9 and J is TRBJ2-2, with D possibly being TRBD2 (6 bases). This CDR3 has 15 residues. Trimming pared 2 bases from V and 0 bases from J, leaving 8 bases between. CDR1 is SGDLS, CDR2 YYNGEE, per germline. CDR3 in DNA: TGTGCCAGCAGCGTCGGGACTGCGAACACCGGGGAGCTGTTTTTT. This sequence encodes CASSVGTANTGELFF.

The chain joins TRBV21-1 to TRBJ2-7; TRBD1, the D gene given by the table, was not confirmed from the DNA. TRBV21-1 is reported as a pseudogene. This CDR3 region has 19 residues. The CDR3 sequence: CASSNEPRTDLGSISEQYF. The CDR3, as DNA: TGTGCCAGCAGCAACGAGCCAAGGACAGACCTCGGATCGATTAGCGAGCAGTACTTC.

This chain connects TRBV3-1 (or the pseudogene TRBV3-2) to TRBJ2-7, with D unclear. Trimming stripped 0 bases from V and 6 bases from J, with 9 bases between. The CDR3 extends over 13 amino acids. Per the germline V gene, CDR1 is LGHDT and CDR2 is YNNKEL (reference sequence). CDR3 region: CASSQDRLSEQYF. The CDR3, as DNA: TGTGCCAGCAGCCAAGATAGACTGTCCGAGCAGTACTTC.

CDR3 region: CASSAPGQGNTEAFF. CDR3 sequence (DNA): TGTGCCAGCAGTGCCCCGGGACAGGGGAACACTGAAGCTTTCTTT. The J gene is TRBJ1-1, the V gene TRBV27; 9 bases agree with TRBD1. The length of the CDR3 is 15 residues. Germline CDR1 reads MNHEY; CDR2 reads SMNVEV (reference sequence). The V gene end was trimmed by 5 bases and the J gene end by 1 base; junction bases not matched to a gene: 5.

The rearrangement uses TRBV2 and TRBJ1-6, with a tentative D call TRBD1 (6 bases). The CDR3 runs 13 residues. Germline CDR1 SNHLY, CDR2 FYNNEI. Trimming pared 6 bases from V and 7 bases from J, leaving 10 bases between. The CDR3 DNA follows: TGTGCCAGCAGGCGACAGGCGAATTCACCCCTCCACTTT. It specifies CASRRQANSPLHF.

The CDR3, as DNA: TGTGCCAGCAGCTCAATCCCATCCGGGACTCACAATGAGCAGTTCTTC. It translates to CASSSIPSGTHNEQFF. The chain is built from TRBV9 and TRBJ2-1; weak D call: TRBD2 (6 bases). This CDR3 spans 16 amino acids. V shed 4 bases and J shed 5 bases, with 19 bases lying between them. Germline values: CDR1 SGDLS, CDR2 YYNGEE.

The V call is TRBV29-1, the J call TRBJ2-2; 7 nucleotides line up with TRBD1. The CDR3 consists of 15 residues. The germline gives CDR1 SQVTM, CDR2 ANQGSEA. The junction had 10 bases not matched to a gene; V was cut back by 4 bases and J by 5 bases. The CDR3 here is CSVGSAGGLTGELFF. CDR3 sequence (DNA): TGCAGCGTTGGGTCGGCAGGGGGTCTGACCGGGGAGCTGTTTTTT.

Here the CDR3 DNA reads TGTGCCAGCGGTCCGGTTACTGAGACCCAGTACTTC. Translated: CASGPVTETQYF. The gene calls are TRBV2 and TRBJ2-5; D is undetermined. CDR3 size: 12 residues. The germline V and J ends were trimmed by 8 bases and 5 bases, with 12 bases remaining between them. Germline lookup yields CDR1 SNHLY and CDR2 FYNNEI.

The chain couples TRBV2 to TRBJ2-7; D gene ambiguous. V dropped 4 bases and J dropped 6 bases, with 10 bases sitting between them. The CDR3 totals 12 residues. Germline V gene sequence: CDR1 SNHLY, CDR2 FYNNEI. CDR3 nucleotide sequence: TGTGCCAGCAGTGGGGCCCCTTCCGAGCAGTACTTC. It codes for CASSGAPSEQYF. The variable domain in full, completed from reference TRBV2 and TRBJ2-7, reads EPEVTQTPSHQVTQMGQEVILRCVPISNHLYFYWYRQILGQKVEFLVSFYNNEISEKSEIFDDQFSVERPDGSNFTLKIRSTKLEDSAMYFCASSGAPSEQYFGPGTRLTVT.

The rearrangement joins TRBV2 to TRBJ2-7; 11 bases are a match to TRBD1. CDR1 SNHLY and CDR2 FYNNEI come from the germline V gene. Germline trimming cut 3 bases from V and 2 bases from J; bases unmatched to any gene: 9. CDR3 length: 17 residues. CDR3 loop: CASSDGTRTGGTYEQYF. In DNA form, the CDR3 reads TGTGCCAGCAGTGATGGAACCCGGACAGGGGGCACCTACGAGCAGTACTTC.

The chain combines TRBV4-2 with TRBJ2-7; 7 nucleotides line up with TRBD2. The germline gives CDR1 LGHNA, CDR2 YNFKEQ. CDR3 size: 16 residues. Germline trimming cut 0 bases from V and 2 bases from J; bases unmatched to any gene: 7. CDR3 coding DNA: TGTGCCAGCAGCCAAGATTGGCGGGAGCTCCCCTACGAGCAGTACTTC. Translated, it gives CASSQDWRELPYEQYF.

The J gene is TRBJ2-2, the V gene TRBV9; TRBD2 matches 15 bases. The CDR3 loop spans 19 amino acids. In germline, CDR1 is SGDLS, CDR2 YYNGEE. Trimming took 4 bases from V and 2 from J; bases not matched to a gene: 9. DNA of the CDR3: TGTGCCAGCAGCCCCCAGGGACTAGCGGGGGGCGTTAACACCGGGGAGCTGTTTTTT. Translated, it gives CASSPQGLAGGVNTGELFF. Supplemented by reference TRBV9 and TRBJ2-2, the full variable domain reads DSGVTQTPKHLITATGQRVTLRCSPRSGDLSVYWYQQSLDQGLQFLIQYYNGEERAKGNILERFSAQQFPDLHSELNLSSLELGDSALYFCASSPQGLAGGVNTGELFFGEGSRLTVL.

This clone has only a few counts. V usage is TRBV15 and J usage is TRBJ2-5; 9 bases are a match to TRBD2. V trimming: 5 bases; J trimming: 3 bases; junction bases outside the gene matches: 4. Germline-derived CDR1 and CDR2 are LNHNV and YYDKDF (reference sequence). This CDR3 has 14 amino acids. The CDR3 protein is CATSLGLAKETQYF. The CDR3 DNA is TGTGCCACCAGCCTAGGACTAGCGAAAGAGACCCAGTACTTC.

J is TRBJ1-6 and V is TRBV15, with TRBD1 identical over 9 bases. The germline V gene has CDR1 LNHNV and CDR2 YYDKDF (reference sequence). V lost 5 bases to trimming and J lost 10 bases; unmatched junction nucleotides: 9. There are 15 residues in the CDR3. DNA of the CDR3: TGTGCCACCAGCGGGTGGACAGGGGATTACTCACCCCTCCACTTT. Protein: CATSGWTGDYSPLHF.

The chain joins TRBV20-1 to TRBJ2-7; tentative D call: TRBD2 (5 bases). Germline V gene data show CDR1 as DFQATT and CDR2 as SNEGSKA (reference sequence). The CDR3 has 13 residues. Between the trimmed V and J ends, which lost 3 bases and 7 bases, there was a span of 16 bases. CDR3 in amino acids: CSASSGFEQEQYF. DNA for the CDR3: TGCAGTGCTAGTTCGGGGTTCGAGCAGGAGCAGTACTTC.

The gene calls are TRBV2 and TRBJ2-7, with 11 bases fitting TRBD2. CDR1 and CDR2 (germline): SNHLY, FYNNEI. CDR3 length equals 17 residues. The junction had 11 bases not matched to a gene; V was cut back by 4 bases and J by 3 bases. The CDR3 nucleotides are TGTGCCAGCAGTGCAGGTACTAGCGGGGGCCGCCTCTACGAGCAGTACTTC. Amino acid sequence: CASSAGTSGGRLYEQYF.

The chain carries TRBV6-1 and TRBJ1-4; D not resolved. The CDR3 has 12 residues. Germline-derived CDR1 and CDR2 are MNHNS and SASEGT. V lost 2 bases to trimming and J lost 8 bases, with 6 bases between them. For the CDR3, the DNA is TGTGCCAGCAGTGAAATCCGGGAAAAACTGTTTTTT. This encodes CASSEIREKLFF.

The rearrangement uses TRBV7-3 and TRBJ1-2; 10 nucleotides align to TRBD1. CDR1 and CDR2 from the germline V gene are SGHTA and FQGTGA. The ends lost 3 bases at V and 8 bases at J; junction bases unmatched: 9. The CDR3 loop spans 15 amino acids. The CDR3 coding sequence is TGTGCCAGCAGCTTCGGGACAGGGGACCCGCGGGGCTACACCTTC. Protein: CASSFGTGDPRGYTF. The entire variable domain, with the rest obtained from reference TRBV7-3 and TRBJ1-2, is as follows: GAGVSQTPSNKVTEKGKYVELRCDPISGHTALYWYRQSLGQGPEFLIYFQGTGAADDSGLPNDRFFAVRPEGSVSTLKIQRTERGDSAVYLCASSFGTGDPRGYTFGSGTRLTVV.

This rearrangement joins TRBV5-6 to TRBJ2-1; D is possibly TRBD2 (5 bases). CDR3 size: 14 residues. V lost 3 bases, J lost 5 bases, and 12 bases lay in between. Germline V gene sequence: CDR1 SGHDT, CDR2 YYEEEE. CDR3 residues: CASSWGETDNEQFF. The CDR3 DNA is TGTGCCAGCAGCTGGGGAGAGACGGACAATGAGCAGTTCTTC. The complete variable domain, with remaining parts taken from reference TRBV5-6 and TRBJ2-1, reads DAGVTQSPTHLIKTRGQQVTLRCSPKSGHDTVSWYQQALGQGPQFIFQYYEEEERQRGNFPDRFSGHQFPNYSSELNVNALLLGDSALYLCASSWGETDNEQFFGPGTRLTVL.

V gene TRBV4-1 combines with J gene TRBJ2-2; 8 bases align to TRBD1. The CDR3 spans 17 residues. Germline trimming cut 0 bases from V and 4 bases from J; bases unmatched to any gene: 7. In germline, CDR1 is MGHRA, CDR2 YSYEKL. CDR3 nucleotide sequence: TGCGCCAGCAGCCAAGACACCGGGACAGGCCCCACCGGGGAGCTGTTTTTT. Encoded protein: CASSQDTGTGPTGELFF.